The next 12 T cell receptor beta chains were all read from a single sample in a study of T cell repertoires in cytomegalovirus infection. For these TCRs, the target antigens are not known. Via MiXCR, TCRdb re-called the reads, giving one row per CDR3 protein. Here the sample spans a few hundred thousand distinct CDR3 sequences, around 40% being singletons. Sequencing used cultured PBMCs, obtained from culture after CMV antigen stimulation. The source is a human donor in good health (CMV status not recorded). Some clones in this sample may be carry-over from other donors' samples.

Comment on this clonotype: One end of the junction varies from germline; a read error may be responsible. The V call is TRBV7-2, the J call TRBJ2-3, with TRBD2 matching 8 bases. This CDR3 is 14 amino acids long. The germline CDR1 and CDR2 sequences are SGHTA and FQGNSA. For the CDR3, the DNA is TGTGCCAGCAGTTTAGCGGGGACACGTAATACGCAGTATTTT. Amino acids: CASSLAGTRNTQYF.

This clonotype was seen a handful of times. The V call is TRBV7-2, the J call TRBJ2-7; D is uncertain. Germline CDR1 is SGHTA and CDR2 is FQGNSA. With 0 bases removed from V and 1 base from J, the gap between germline ends came to 7 bases. This CDR3 spans 14 amino acids. CDR3 residues: CASSLAQQSYEQYF. The CDR3 DNA reads as TGTGCCAGCAGCTTAGCGCAACAGTCCTACGAGCAGTACTTC.

This clonotype was recorded only once. This rearrangement joins TRBV20-1 to TRBJ2-1; 7 bases match TRBD1. There are 14 residues in the CDR3. Germline values: CDR1 DFQATT, CDR2 SNEGSKA (reference sequence). V shed 3 bases and J 7 bases; nucleotides not matched to a gene: 9. CDR3 amino acids: CSARAQGFGNEQFF. In DNA form, the CDR3 reads TGCAGTGCTAGGGCACAGGGGTTCGGAAATGAGCAGTTCTTC.

The chain links TRBV6-6 to TRBJ1-1; perhaps TRBD1 as D (6 bases). The V end lost 6 bases, the J end lost 0 bases, and 14 bases lay between the germline ends. The CDR3 extends over 15 amino acids. CDR1 and CDR2 (germline): MNHNY, SVGAGI (reference sequence). CDR3 region: CASRTGWGMNTEAFF. The CDR3 region has the DNA TGTGCCAGCAGGACAGGTTGGGGGATGAACACTGAAGCTTTCTTT.

The chain joins TRBV19 to TRBJ1-3; 9 bases align to TRBD1. Trimming cost V 6 bases and J 0 bases; bases outside gene matches: 3. The germline V gene has CDR1 LNHDA and CDR2 SQIVND (reference sequence). CDR3 size: 15 residues. The CDR3 DNA reads as TGTGCCAGTAGGGGACAGGGCTTCTCTGGAAACACCATATATTTT. Residues: CASRGQGFSGNTIYF.

The V call is TRBV3-1, the J call TRBJ2-7, with D possibly TRBD1 on 5 matching bases. V lost 3 bases, J lost 2 bases, and 5 bases lay in between. The CDR3 extends over 12 amino acids. Germline CDR1 reads LGHDT; CDR2 reads YNNKEL (reference sequence). The CDR3 is CASSQTAYEQYF. The CDR3 DNA is TGTGCCAGCAGCCAGACAGCCTACGAGCAGTACTTC.

The V and J genes are TRBV27 and TRBJ2-2, with D unclear. CDR1 is MNHEY and CDR2 is SMNVEV in the germline V gene (reference sequence). This CDR3 has 17 amino acids. V lost 4 bases, J lost 6 bases, and 21 bases lay in between. The CDR3 protein is CASSSAHRASTPGELFF. The CDR3 coding sequence is TGTGCCAGCAGTTCGGCCCACCGCGCCTCGACCCCCGGGGAGCTGTTTTTT.

This chain connects TRBV20-1 to TRBJ2-7; D may be TRBD2 (7 bases). The CDR3 sequence is 14 residues long. Germline values: CDR1 DFQATT, CDR2 SNEGSKA (reference sequence). The V and J ends lost 4 bases and 0 bases respectively, with 13 bases between them. In DNA form, the CDR3 reads TGCAGTGCTATTCATAGGGGGGGCTCCTACGAGCAGTACTTC. Residues: CSAIHRGGSYEQYF.

The CDR3 sequence: CASRPQQGPDYGYTF. In DNA, the CDR3 is TGTGCCAGCAGACCTCAACAGGGTCCTGATTATGGCTACACCTTC. The chain links TRBV5-4 to TRBJ1-2; maybe TRBD1 (6 bases). The germline V and J ends were trimmed by 5 bases and 5 bases, with 19 bases remaining between them. Germline V gene data show CDR1 as SGHNT and CDR2 as YYREEE (reference sequence). CDR3 length equals 15 residues.

In this sample, this clonotype turned up many times. The gene calls are TRBV7-2 and TRBJ2-7; D gene unclear. Trimming shortened V by 5 bases and J by 0 bases, and 11 bases separated the two germline ends. The CDR3 has 14 residues. Germline V lookup: CDR1 SGHTA, CDR2 FQGNSA. The CDR3: CASSLGRSSYEQYF. The CDR3 DNA follows: TGTGCCAGCAGCCTAGGACGGAGCTCCTACGAGCAGTACTTC.

A note on this clonotype: A read error may account for a junction end that differs from germline. The rearrangement links TRBV4-1 to TRBJ2-3, with D tentatively TRBD1 (7 bases). This CDR3 has 15 amino acids. Germline CDR1 and CDR2: MGHRA and YSYEKL. CDR3 DNA sequence: TGTGCCAGCAGCCAAGAGGGGCAGGGGGGAGATACGCAGTATTTT. Translation: CASSQEGQGGDTQYF.

The V gene is TRBV7-6, the J gene TRBJ1-1; D possibly corresponds to TRBD1 (5 bases). This CDR3 has 16 amino acids. Trimming took off 0 bases at V and 3 bases at J, with 14 bases between the two ends. CDR1 and CDR2 (germline): SGHVS, FNYEAQ. This chain's CDR3 is CASSLAARGSDTEAFF. CDR3 nucleotides: TGTGCCAGCAGCTTAGCGGCGAGGGGATCGGACACTGAAGCTTTCTTT.